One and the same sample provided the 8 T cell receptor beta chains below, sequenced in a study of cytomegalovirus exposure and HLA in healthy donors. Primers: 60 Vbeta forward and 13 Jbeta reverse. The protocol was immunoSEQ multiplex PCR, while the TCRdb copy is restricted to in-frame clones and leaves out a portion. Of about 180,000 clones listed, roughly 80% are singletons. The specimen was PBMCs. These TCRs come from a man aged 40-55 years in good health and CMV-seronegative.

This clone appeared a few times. CDR3 sequence (DNA): TGCAGCGTAGTCAGGAACACTGAAGCTTTCTTT. Protein sequence: CSVVRNTEAFF. The genes are TRBV29-1 and TRBJ1-1; D gene ambiguous. Germline lookup yields CDR1 SQVTM and CDR2 ANQGSEA. The CDR3 extends over 11 amino acids. Trimming stripped 6 bases from V and 1 base from J, with 6 bases between.

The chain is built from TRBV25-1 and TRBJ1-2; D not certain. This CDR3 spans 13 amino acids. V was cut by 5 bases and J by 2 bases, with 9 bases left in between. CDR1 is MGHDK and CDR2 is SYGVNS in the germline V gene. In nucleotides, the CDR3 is TGTGCCAGCAGTCTGGGCAAGAACTATGGCTACACCTTC. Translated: CASSLGKNYGYTF.

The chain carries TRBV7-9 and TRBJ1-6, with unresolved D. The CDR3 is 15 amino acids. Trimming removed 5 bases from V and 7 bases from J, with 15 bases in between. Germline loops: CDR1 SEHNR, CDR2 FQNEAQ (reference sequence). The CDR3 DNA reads TGTGCCAGCAGCCCGGCCTTGGCGGCCAATTCACCCCTCCACTTT. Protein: CASSPALAANSPLHF.

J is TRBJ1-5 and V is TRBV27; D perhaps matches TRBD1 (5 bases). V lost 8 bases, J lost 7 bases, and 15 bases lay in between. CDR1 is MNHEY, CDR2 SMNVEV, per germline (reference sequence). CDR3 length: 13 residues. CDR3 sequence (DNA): TGTGCCAGCGCCCGCGGGGGACCCCAGCCCCAGCATTTT. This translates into CASARGGPQPQHF.

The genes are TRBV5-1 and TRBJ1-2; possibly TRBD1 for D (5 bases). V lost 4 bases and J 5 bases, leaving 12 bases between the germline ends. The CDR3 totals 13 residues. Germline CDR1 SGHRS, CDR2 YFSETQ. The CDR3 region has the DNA TGCGCCAGCAGCGGGGACTTAGATTATGGCTACACCTTC. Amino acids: CASSGDLDYGYTF.

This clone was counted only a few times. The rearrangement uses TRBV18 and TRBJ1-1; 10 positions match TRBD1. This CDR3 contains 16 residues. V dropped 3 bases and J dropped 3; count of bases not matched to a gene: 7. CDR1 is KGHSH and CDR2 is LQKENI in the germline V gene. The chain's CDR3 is CASSPSGQGRDTEAFF. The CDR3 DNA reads TGTGCCAGCTCACCCTCGGGACAGGGGAGGGACACTGAAGCTTTCTTT.

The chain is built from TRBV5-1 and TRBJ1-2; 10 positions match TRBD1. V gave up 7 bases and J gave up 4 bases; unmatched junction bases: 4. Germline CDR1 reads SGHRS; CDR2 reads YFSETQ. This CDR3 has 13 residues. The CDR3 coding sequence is TGCGCCAGCTCCGGGGACAGGGGCTATGGCTACACCTTC. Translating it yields CASSGDRGYGYTF.

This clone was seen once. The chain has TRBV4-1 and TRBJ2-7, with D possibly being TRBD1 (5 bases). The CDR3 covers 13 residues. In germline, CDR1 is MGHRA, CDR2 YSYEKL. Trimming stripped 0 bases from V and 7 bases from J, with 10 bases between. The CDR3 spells CASSQEGAEEQYF. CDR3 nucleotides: TGCGCCAGCAGCCAAGAAGGGGCCGAAGAGCAGTACTTC.